The rows below give T cell receptor beta chains drawn from one sample of a study of shared clonotypes between healthy human individuals. The protocol was immunoSEQ multiplex PCR, while the TCRdb copy is restricted to in-frame clones and leaves out a portion. Of around 500,000 clones listed, roughly three quarters were seen once; the top ten hold 13%. Specimen: PBMCs. These receptors were taken from a woman in her thirties or forties in good health. Some clones in this sample may be carry-over from other donors' samples. CDR3s include the opening cysteine and the closing phenylalanine or tryptophan. The D gene is left open where the match is weak. Some rows mark clone size as missing; the rest say once, few, many or name a class of expanded clone.

TRBV18	TRBJ2-5	NA	TRBD1	TGTGCCACCGCCACGGGACAGCAAGAGACCCAGTACTTC	CATATGQQETQYF
TRBV7-8	TRBJ2-7	NA	NA	TGTGCCAGCAGCTTAAGCGGCGACTGGTCCGTGCAGTACTTC	CASSLSGDWSVQYF
TRBV9	TRBJ1-5	NA	NA	TGTGCCAGCGGAGGGGACGGCGGTCAGCCCCAGCATTTT	CASGGDGGQPQHF
TRBV27	TRBJ2-7	NA	NA	TGTGCCAGCAGTTTAAGGGGGGGCAGTTACGAGCAGTACTTC	CASSLRGGSYEQYF
TRBV7-2	TRBJ1-3	once	NA	TGTGCCAGCAGCTCGCGACCCCGGGACGTACGGCTGGCCATATATTTT	CASSSRPRDVRLAIYF
TRBV4-3	TRBJ2-1	NA	NA	TGCGCCAGCAGCACCCTGCCCCTACTAGCCAATGAGCAGTTCTTC	CASSTLPLLANEQFF
TRBV7-2	TRBJ1-3	NA	NA	TGTGCCAGCAGCTTAGTGGGGCCAGGGCCTGGAAACACCATATATTTT	CASSLVGPGPGNTIYF
TRBV2	TRBJ2-7	NA	TRBD2	TGTGCCAGCAGTGAAGACCTAGCGGGTCCTTACGAGCAGTGCTTC	CASSEDLAGPYEQCF
TRBV11-3	TRBJ2-2	many	TRBD2	TGTGCCAGCAGCAAACTAGCGGGAGTGTCCGGGGAGCTGTTTTTT	CASSKLAGVSGELFF
TRBV4-1	TRBJ1-2	NA	NA	TGCGCCAGCAGCCAATCGGGGGCTGGAGGGTTGGGCTATGGCTACACCTTC	CASSQSGAGGLGYGYTF
TRBV7-9	TRBJ2-5	few	NA	TGTGCCAGCAGCTTACTAGGTCAAGAGACCCAGTACTTC	CASSLLGQETQYF
TRBV29-1	TRBJ2-7	NA	NA	TGCAGCGTTGAGTCCAATTCCTACGAGCAGTACTTC	CSVESNSYEQYF
TRBV19	TRBJ1-2	NA	NA	TGTGCCAGTAGTCCTTCAAGGGACGTTGGCTACACCTTC	CASSPSRDVGYTF
TRBV2	TRBJ2-1	NA	NA	TGTGCCAGCAGTGTCGGTCGGGCAGAACTATACAATGAGCAGTTCTTC	CASSVGRAELYNEQFF
TRBV28	TRBJ1-5	NA	NA	TGTGCCAGCAGTTTATGGGCAGACGATCAGCCCCAGCATTTT	CASSLWADDQPQHF
TRBV6-4	TRBJ2-2	NA	NA	TGTGCCAGCAGTGCAGACACGAGGGGCGGGGAGCTGTTTTTT	CASSADTRGGELFF
TRBV27	TRBJ2-1	NA	NA	TGTGCCAGCAGTTTCCTTTCGGGAGCCTACAATGAGCAGTTCTTC	CASSFLSGAYNEQFF
TRBV6-1	TRBJ2-7	NA	NA	TGTGCCAGCACCACCCTTATACGTGGGGACTACGAGCAGTACTTC	CASTTLIRGDYEQYF
TRBV28	TRBJ2-7	once	NA	TGTGCCAGCAGGGGACCGGGACTGCACGAGCAGTACTTC	CASRGPGLHEQYF
TRBV10-1	TRBJ1-4	NA	NA	TGCGCCAGCAGTGAGTCGGGGGCAACTAATGAAAAACTGTTTTTT	CASSESGATNEKLFF
TRBV28	TRBJ2-2	NA	TRBD1	TGTGCCAGCAAACAGGGGGCTACCGGGGAGCTGTTTTTT	CASKQGATGELFF
TRBV5-1	TRBJ2-7	NA	NA	TGCGCCAGCAGCCTCGAGTCACGGACCTACGAGCAGTACTTC	CASSLESRTYEQYF
TRBV5-6	TRBJ2-7	NA	NA	TGTGCCAGCAGCTTGGCTAGACGAGGGGAGCAGTACTTC	CASSLARRGEQYF
TRBV2	TRBJ2-7	NA	TRBD1	TGTGCCAGCATGTGGGACAGCCAAAACTACGAGCAGTACTTC	CASMWDSQNYEQYF
TRBV7-3	TRBJ2-6	NA	NA	TGTGCCAGCAGCGTTGACAGATCTGGGGCCAACGTCCTGACTTTC	CASSVDRSGANVLTF
TRBV19	TRBJ2-7	once	NA	TGTGCCAGTAACCCTAGGGGGTCCTACGAGCAGTACTTC	CASNPRGSYEQYF
TRBV7-6	TRBJ2-7	NA	NA	TGTGCCAGCAGCTTTACGTCTAGCCAGGACGAGCAGTACTTC	CASSFTSSQDEQYF
TRBV18	TRBJ2-2	NA	NA	TGTGCCAGCTCAAAAGACACCGGGGAGCTGTTTTTT	CASSKDTGELFF
TRBV7-9	TRBJ1-1	NA	NA	TGTGCCAGCAGCTCCCTCGGGGGCGGTGAAGCTTTCTTT	CASSSLGGGEAFF
TRBV13	TRBJ2-7	NA	NA	TGTGCCAGCAGCTTGAGACAGGGGAGGGGCGAGCAGTACTTC	CASSLRQGRGEQYF
TRBV5-1	TRBJ1-3	NA	TRBD1	TGCGCCAGCAGACATACAGGGGAGGGAAACACCATATATTTT	CASRHTGEGNTIYF
TRBV7-2	TRBJ2-7	NA	NA	TGTGCCAGCAGCCCCCGCGGGGTCTCAACCTACGAGCAGTACTTC	CASSPRGVSTYEQYF
TRBV10-3	TRBJ2-2	NA	NA	TGTGCCATCAGTGAGTTGTCTAGCGCTGCGAACACCGGGGAGCTGTTTTTT	CAISELSSAANTGELFF
TRBV5-6	TRBJ1-1	NA	TRBD1	TGTGCCAGCAGCTGGGGACAGGCCAACACTGAAGCTTTCTTT	CASSWGQANTEAFF
TRBV11-2	TRBJ2-5	NA	NA	TGTGCCAGCGGAATGGGGAAAGAGACCCAGTACTTC	CASGMGKETQYF
TRBV19	TRBJ1-5	NA	TRBD1	TGTGCCAGTACCCCGGGACAGTCGATATTT	CASTPGQSIF
TRBV11-2	TRBJ2-2	NA	TRBD2	TGTGCCAGCAGGGCAACAAGGACTAGCGGCAACACCGGGGAGCTGTTTTTT	CASRATRTSGNTGELFF
TRBV6-1	TRBJ2-7	NA	NA	TGTGCCAGCGGGGACTTTTCCTACGAGCAGTACTTC	CASGDFSYEQYF
TRBV18	TRBJ1-2	NA	NA	TGTGCCAGCTCACCATCCGGGCGGGGTGCCTATGGCTACACCTTC	CASSPSGRGAYGYTF
TRBV28	TRBJ1-2	NA	NA	TGTGCCAGCAGTTTAAAGGGGAGGGACTATGGCTACACCTTC	CASSLKGRDYGYTF
TRBV28	TRBJ2-2	NA	NA	TGTGCCAGTCTAGGTTCGAACACCGGGGAGCTGTTTTTT	CASLGSNTGELFF